This TCR beta chain was obtained from a study of T cells in localized non-small cell lung cancer. General study results and limits: Detection in adjacent lung was observed for a median 57 of the top 100 tumor clones. Highest T cell clonality was seen in uninvolved adjacent lung, surpassing that measured in tumor. The tumor had only one region sequenced, so heterogeneity remains possible. Higher T cell density in the blood was associated with longer overall survival, whereas higher adjacent-lung clonality associated with shorter survival.

Some clones are missing from TCRdb's copy, which holds only in-frame ones; the method was immunoSEQ multiplex PCR. This table holds roughly 30,000 clones, more than 85% found once. A note on this clone: The antigen remains unidentified.

This CDR3 region has 13 residues. V shed 4 bases and J shed 6 bases, with 12 bases lying between them. Germline V gene lookup returns CDR1 SGHRS and CDR2 YFSETQ. The sequence came from a female donor older than 55 with stage I lung adenocarcinoma. The sequences come from peripheral blood, collected before any cancer treatment. The genes are TRBV5-1 and TRBJ2-3; no firm D call. CDR3 DNA: TGCGCCAGCAGCACCCAAGTTAAGGATACGCAGTATTTT. It is translated as CASSTQVKDTQYF. Variable domain in full (rest from reference TRBV5-1 and TRBJ2-3): KAGVTQTPRYLIKTRGQQVTLSCSPISGHRSVSWYQQTPGQGLQFLFEYFSETQRNKGNFPGRFSGRQFSNSRSEMNVSTLELGDSALYLCASSTQVKDTQYFGPGTRLTVL.